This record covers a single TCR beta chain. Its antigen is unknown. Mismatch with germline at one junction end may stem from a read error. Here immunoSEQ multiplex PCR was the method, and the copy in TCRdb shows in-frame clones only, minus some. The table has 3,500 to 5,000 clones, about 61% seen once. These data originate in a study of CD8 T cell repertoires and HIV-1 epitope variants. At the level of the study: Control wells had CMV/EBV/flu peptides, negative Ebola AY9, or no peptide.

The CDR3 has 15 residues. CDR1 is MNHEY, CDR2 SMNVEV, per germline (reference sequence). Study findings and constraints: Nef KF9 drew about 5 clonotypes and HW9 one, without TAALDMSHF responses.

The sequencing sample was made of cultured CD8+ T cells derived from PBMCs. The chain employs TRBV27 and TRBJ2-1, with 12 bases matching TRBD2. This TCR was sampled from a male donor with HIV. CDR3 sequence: CASTLLAGGPNEQFF. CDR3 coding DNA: TGTGCCAGCACTTTACTAGCGGGGGGCCCTAATGAGCAGTTCTTC.